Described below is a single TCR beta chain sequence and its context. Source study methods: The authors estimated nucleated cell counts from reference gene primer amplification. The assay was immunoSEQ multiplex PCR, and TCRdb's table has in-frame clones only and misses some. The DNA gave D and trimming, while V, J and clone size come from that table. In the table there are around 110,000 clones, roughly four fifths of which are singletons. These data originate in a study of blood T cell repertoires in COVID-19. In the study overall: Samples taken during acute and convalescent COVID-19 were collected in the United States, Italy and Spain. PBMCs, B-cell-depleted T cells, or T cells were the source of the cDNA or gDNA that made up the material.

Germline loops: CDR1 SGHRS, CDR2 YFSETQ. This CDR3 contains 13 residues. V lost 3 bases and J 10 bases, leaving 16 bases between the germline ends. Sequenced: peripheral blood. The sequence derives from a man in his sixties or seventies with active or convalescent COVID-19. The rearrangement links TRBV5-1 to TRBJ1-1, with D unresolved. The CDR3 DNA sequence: TGCGCCAGCAGCTCGGGGATTACGGACGGAGCTTTCTTT. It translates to CASSSGITDGAFF.